The 23 T cell receptor beta chains in this list originate from one sample, sequenced in a study of blood T cells in healthy people across ages. With a J-beta primer mix and a sample-barcoded 5' primer, a second PCR ran 7 to 11 cycles. Via MiXCR, TCRdb re-called the 5' RACE reads, giving one row per CDR3 protein. This table has roughly 1,500,000 distinct CDR3 sequences, about 32% appearing once. The sequenced sample consisted of blood. The origin of the receptors is a woman in her 30s in good health.

This chain connects TRBV6-1 to TRBJ1-1, with D possibly being TRBD1 (6 bases). Trimming left V 5 bases short and J 3 bases short, with 13 bases between. CDR1 is MNHNS, CDR2 SASEGT, per germline. This CDR3 contains 14 residues. The CDR3 sequence is CASSSHQGHTEAFF. In DNA, the CDR3 is TGTGCCAGCAGTTCTCACCAGGGGCACACTGAAGCTTTCTTT.

This clonotype was counted once. The chain has TRBV7-2 and TRBJ1-1; D is undetermined. Germline CDR1 SGHTA, CDR2 FQGNSA. V was pared by 5 bases and J by 5 bases, with 18 bases between. The CDR3 loop spans 15 amino acids. The CDR3 is CASSPSGMGWTEAFF. Here the CDR3 DNA reads TGTGCCAGCAGCCCCAGTGGTATGGGATGGACTGAAGCTTTCTTT.

This clonotype was counted only a few times. The chain combines TRBV7-9 with TRBJ2-7; tentatively, D is TRBD2 (6 bases). Deletions cut 6 bases from V and 0 bases from J, with 18 bases between. Germline V gene sequence: CDR1 SEHNR, CDR2 FQNEAQ (reference sequence). CDR3 length: 16 residues. The CDR3 nucleotides read TGTGCCAGCAGTCCCGGGGGTAGCGCTAGCTCCTACGAGCAGTACTTC. The encoded protein is CASSPGGSASSYEQYF.

This clonotype occurred many times. This CDR3 is CSAERAGVIGETQYF. The CDR3 bases are TGCAGTGCTGAGAGAGCGGGGGTAATAGGAGAGACCCAGTACTTC. The chain links TRBV20-1 to TRBJ2-5; TRBD2 aligns across 8 bases. This CDR3 contains 15 residues. Unmatched junction bases numbered 12, after V lost 5 bases and J lost 4 bases. Germline V gene lookup returns CDR1 DFQATT and CDR2 SNEGSKA (reference sequence).

The chain is built from TRBV7-2 and TRBJ2-3, with 7 bases identical to TRBD2. V was pared by 5 bases and J by 2 bases, with 10 bases of the junction left unmatched. Germline CDR1 and CDR2: SGHTA and FQGNSA. This CDR3 spans 16 amino acids. The CDR3 reads CASSPLGSGVTDTQYF. The CDR3 nucleotides read TGTGCCAGCAGCCCCCTGGGAAGCGGGGTCACAGATACGCAGTATTTT.

This clonotype has just a few counts. The chain couples TRBV7-8 to TRBJ2-7; 9 bases agree with TRBD2. The CDR3 length is 16 residues. The V gene's germline CDR1 is SGHVS and CDR2 FQNEAQ. Unmatched junction bases numbered 11, after V lost 3 bases and J lost 5 bases. The CDR3: CASSFAEAGGQDEQYF. The DNA of the CDR3 is TGTGCCAGCAGCTTTGCGGAAGCGGGAGGCCAGGACGAGCAGTACTTC.

The chain uses TRBV20-1 and TRBJ2-7, with D perhaps matching TRBD1 or TRBD2 (6 bases each). The J call is in doubt because the DNA end fits TRBJ2-5 better. The CDR3 sequence is 15 residues long. Looked up from germline, CDR1 is DFQATT and CDR2 is SNEGSKA (reference sequence). The CDR3 is CSAASGSSARGTQYF. The CDR3 region has the DNA TGCAGTGCTGCGAGCGGGTCTTCAGCCAGGGGGACCCAGTACTTC.

In its sample, this clonotype was seen many times. In nucleotides, the CDR3 is TGTGCCAGCAGTTTAATGCCAGACTTTAACTATGGCTACACCTTC. This sequence encodes CASSLMPDFNYGYTF. V gene TRBV12-3 or TRBV12-4 combines with J gene TRBJ1-2; no clear D gene. The CDR3 sequence is 15 residues long. With 2 bases removed from V and 1 base from J, the gap between germline ends came to 11 bases.

The CDR3 here is CASSLALAMTDTQYF. The CDR3 bases are TGCGCCAGCAGCTTGGCGCTCGCCATGACTGATACGCAGTATTTT. The chain carries TRBV5-1 and TRBJ2-3; D is unresolved. Trimming pared 0 bases from V and 6 bases from J, leaving 14 bases between. This CDR3 has 15 amino acids. Germline values: CDR1 SGHRS, CDR2 YFSETQ.

The V call is TRBV29-1, the J call TRBJ2-7; D tentatively fits TRBD1 or TRBD2 (5 bases each). The V end lost 7 bases, the J end lost 3 bases, and 13 bases lay between the germline ends. Germline lookup yields CDR1 SQVTM and CDR2 ANQGSEA. CDR3 length: 12 amino acids. CDR3: CSASGRLYEQYF. CDR3 in DNA: TGCAGCGCCTCGGGACGGCTCTACGAGCAGTACTTC.

J is TRBJ2-3 and V is TRBV10-3; D possibly corresponds to TRBD1 (7 bases). CDR1 is ENHRY, CDR2 SYGVKD, per germline. The CDR3 totals 15 residues. V was pared by 6 bases and J by 10 bases, with 23 bases between. The CDR3 sequence is CAISPPGGTATAQYF. Here the CDR3 DNA reads TGTGCCATCAGCCCCCCTGGGGGGACAGCGACAGCGCAGTATTTT.

The sample holds many counts of this clonotype. The chain couples TRBV5-4 to TRBJ2-5, with TRBD1 identical over 8 bases. Trimming took 3 bases from V and 1 from J; bases not matched to a gene: 2. Germline assignment: CDR1 SGHNT and CDR2 YYREEE (reference sequence). CDR3 length: 14 residues. This chain's CDR3 is CASSSGGAQETQYF. The CDR3 DNA reads as TGTGCCAGCAGCTCAGGGGGCGCCCAAGAGACCCAGTACTTC. The full variable domain, its missing parts supplied by reference TRBV5-4 and TRBJ2-5, is ETGVTQSPTHLIKTRGQQVTLRCSSQSGHNTVSWYQQALGQGPQFIFQYYREEENGRGNFPPRFSGLQFPNYSSELNVNALELDDSALYLCASSSGGAQETQYFGPGTRLLVL.

A word on this clonotype: It is unclear where the CDR3 begins or ends on the DNA, so no DNA is shown, and the CDR3 is as TCRdb lists it. The chain carries TRBV27 and TRBJ2-7; TRBD1 reflects the table's D call only, with no check against the DNA. The germline CDR1 and CDR2 sequences are MNHEY and SMNVEV (reference sequence). The length of the CDR3 is 18 amino acids, counting both ends. CDR3: CASSYVGVGEQYFGPGYF.

This clonotype was recorded many times. The chain couples TRBV4-2 to TRBJ1-2, with 10 bases identical to TRBD1. The CDR3 consists of 17 residues. Per germline, CDR1 LGHNA and CDR2 YNFKEQ. The trim removed 0 bases at V and 8 bases at J, leaving 12 bases unmatched. CDR3 region: CASSQEGTGVYQTGYTF. Here the CDR3 DNA reads TGTGCCAGCAGCCAAGAAGGGACAGGGGTTTATCAGACAGGCTACACCTTC.

This clonotype was counted only a few times. The rearrangement links TRBV20-1 to TRBJ1-3, with D unresolved. Germline V lookup: CDR1 DFQATT, CDR2 SNEGSKA (reference sequence). This CDR3 is built from 15 residues. Trimming pared 0 bases from V and 6 bases from J, leaving 15 bases between. The CDR3 DNA reads as TGCAGTGCTAGAGATCCCTCCCTATCGTTAAACACCATATATTTT. Translation: CSARDPSLSLNTIYF.

V and J are TRBV20-1 and TRBJ2-7; no reliable D call. This CDR3 has 12 residues. Trimming removed 0 bases at V and 5 bases at J, with 8 bases between. In germline, CDR1 is DFQATT, CDR2 SNEGSKA (reference sequence). The CDR3 DNA is TGCAGTGCTAGAGAAGGCGTCGACGAGCAGTACTTC. Amino acids: CSAREGVDEQYF.

V gene TRBV28 combines with J gene TRBJ1-5; 10 bases map to TRBD1. This CDR3 comprises 17 residues. The J segment lost 2 bases and the V segment lost 6 bases, leaving 10 bases of the junction unmatched. Germline V gene lookup returns CDR1 MDHEN and CDR2 SYDVKM. The CDR3 sequence: CASRPGQGRMGNQPQHF. The DNA of the CDR3 is TGTGCCAGCAGACCGGGACAGGGGCGTATGGGCAATCAGCCCCAGCATTTT.

This chain joins TRBV20-1 and TRBJ2-3; 8 nucleotides align to TRBD2. V trimming: 5 bases; J trimming: 5 bases; junction bases outside the gene matches: 15. Germline lookup yields CDR1 DFQATT and CDR2 SNEGSKA (reference sequence). The CDR3 contains 16 residues. The chain's CDR3 is CSASQLQREYRDTQYF. Here the CDR3 DNA reads TGCAGTGCTTCTCAGTTGCAGCGGGAGTATCGAGATACGCAGTATTTT.

There are a few counts of this clonotype. V and J are TRBV20-1 and TRBJ1-2; D unclear. Trimming removed 0 bases from V and 4 bases from J, with 9 bases in between. CDR3 length: 13 amino acids. Per the germline V gene, CDR1 is DFQATT and CDR2 is SNEGSKA (reference sequence). The CDR3 protein is CSARESLAYGYTF. CDR3 in DNA: TGCAGTGCTAGAGAATCGTTGGCCTATGGCTACACCTTC.

Points on this clonotype: Its ends do not fully match the called genes, so a read error is possible. V usage is TRBV7-9 and J usage is TRBJ1-1; no reliable D call. This CDR3 has 16 amino acids. From germline, CDR1 is SEHNR and CDR2 FQNEAQ (reference sequence). In nucleotides, the CDR3 is TGTACCAGCAGCTTAGGTGAACGTACTGGGGACACTGAAGCTTTCTTT. Translating gives CTSSLGERTGDTEAFF.

This chain connects TRBV20-1 to TRBJ2-3, with TRBD2 matching 7 bases. The CDR3 sequence is 14 residues long. The trim removed 5 bases at V and 4 bases at J, leaving 9 bases unmatched. CDR1 DFQATT and CDR2 SNEGSKA come from the germline V gene (reference sequence). CDR3: CSAPRAGPADTQYF. DNA of the CDR3: TGCAGTGCTCCCCGAGCGGGACCCGCAGATACGCAGTATTTT.

This sequence joins TRBV7-9 and TRBJ1-5; 8 bases fit TRBD1. The CDR3 has 16 amino acids. The ends lost 4 bases at V and 2 bases at J; junction bases unmatched: 7. Germline V lookup: CDR1 SEHNR, CDR2 FQNEAQ (reference sequence). The CDR3 loop reads CASSSSGGSGNQPQHF. The CDR3, as DNA: TGTGCCAGCAGCTCATCAGGGGGCAGCGGCAATCAGCCCCAGCATTTT. The complete variable domain, with remaining parts taken from reference TRBV7-9 and TRBJ1-5, reads DTGVSQNPRHKITKRGQNVTFRCDPISEHNRLYWYRQTLGQGPEFLTYFQNEAQLEKSRLLSDRFSAERPKGSFSTLEIQRTEQGDSAMYLCASSSSGGSGNQPQHFGDGTRLSIL.

This clonotype was seen just once. A much larger clone is a single base away; this may be a read error. The chain's CDR3 is CASNYSSGGVYSAQYF. The CDR3 DNA reads TGTGCCAGCAATTACTCGTCAGGGGGCGTTTATTCTGCGCAGTATTTT. The rearrangement joins TRBV6-5 to TRBJ2-3, with 8 bases identical to TRBD1. Per the germline V gene, CDR1 is MNHEY and CDR2 is SVGAGI. CDR3 length: 16 residues.